The clone carrying this T cell receptor beta chain was counted at least ten times. Its antigen remains unknown. As the method for making TCR beta libraries, quantitative 5'-RACE with molecular barcodes was used. TCRdb analysed the 5' RACE reads with MiXCR anew, one entry per CDR3 protein. The profile shows 50,000 or so distinct CDR3 sequences, 7.4% of them singletons. CDR3 length: 13 amino acids. Germline assignment: CDR1 SGHRS and CDR2 YFSETQ. The germline V and J ends were trimmed by 4 bases and 7 bases, with 14 bases remaining between them. These data originate in a study of CD8 T cells in ankylosing spondylitis. Study-wide points: A number of the motif variants had already been described in reactive arthritis synovial fluid and blood. A TCR beta motif made of fewer than 10 highly homologous variants seemed typical of ankylosing spondylitis blood. Clones tied to disease were said to be significantly enriched in matched ankylosing spondylitis synovial fluid.

Material for sequencing was blood, either unsorted or a sorted T cell fraction (not recorded which). The V gene is TRBV5-1, the J gene TRBJ1-2; D might be TRBD1 (6 bases). The clonotype originates from a female donor with ankylosing spondylitis or in good health (not recorded which). CDR3: CASSTGHLAGYTF. The CDR3 DNA sequence: TGCGCCAGCAGCACGGGACACCTCGCTGGCTACACCTTC.